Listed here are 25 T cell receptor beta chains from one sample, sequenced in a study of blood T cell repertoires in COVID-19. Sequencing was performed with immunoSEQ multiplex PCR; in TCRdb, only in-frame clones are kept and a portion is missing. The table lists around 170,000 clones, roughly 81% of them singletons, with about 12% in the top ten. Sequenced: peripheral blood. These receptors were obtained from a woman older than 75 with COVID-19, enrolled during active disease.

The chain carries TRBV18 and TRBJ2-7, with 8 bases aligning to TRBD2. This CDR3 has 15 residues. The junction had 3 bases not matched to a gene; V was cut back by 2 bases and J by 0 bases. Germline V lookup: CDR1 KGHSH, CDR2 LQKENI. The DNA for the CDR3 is TGTGCCAGCTCACCAACGGGGGGGTTCTCCTACGAGCAGTACTTC. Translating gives CASSPTGGFSYEQYF.

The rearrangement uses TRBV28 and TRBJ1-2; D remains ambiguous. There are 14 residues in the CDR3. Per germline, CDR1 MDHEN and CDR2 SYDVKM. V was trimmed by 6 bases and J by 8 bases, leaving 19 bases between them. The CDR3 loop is CASRAPGIKGGYTF. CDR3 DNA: TGTGCCAGCAGAGCGCCGGGGATCAAAGGGGGCTACACCTTC.

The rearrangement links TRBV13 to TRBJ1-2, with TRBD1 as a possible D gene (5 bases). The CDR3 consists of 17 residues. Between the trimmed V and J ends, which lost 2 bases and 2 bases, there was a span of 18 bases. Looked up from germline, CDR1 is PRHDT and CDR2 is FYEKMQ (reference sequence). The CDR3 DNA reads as TGTGCCAGCAGCTTAAAAGGGGCAGCCCCTGGGAACTATGGCTACACCTTC. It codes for CASSLKGAAPGNYGYTF.

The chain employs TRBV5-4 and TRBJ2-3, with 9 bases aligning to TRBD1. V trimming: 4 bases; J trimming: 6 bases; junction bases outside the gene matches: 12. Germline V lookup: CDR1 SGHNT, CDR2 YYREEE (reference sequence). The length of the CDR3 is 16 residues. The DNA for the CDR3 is TGTGCCAGCAGCGGGGACAGGGACGGCGTCGTGGATACGCAGTATTTT. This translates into CASSGDRDGVVDTQYF.

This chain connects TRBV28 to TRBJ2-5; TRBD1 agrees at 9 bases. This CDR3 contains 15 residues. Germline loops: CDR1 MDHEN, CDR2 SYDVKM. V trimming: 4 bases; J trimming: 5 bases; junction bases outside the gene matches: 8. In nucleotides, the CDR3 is TGTGCCAGCAGTTCCCACAGGGGGCAGGGGGAGACCCAGTACTTC. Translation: CASSSHRGQGETQYF.

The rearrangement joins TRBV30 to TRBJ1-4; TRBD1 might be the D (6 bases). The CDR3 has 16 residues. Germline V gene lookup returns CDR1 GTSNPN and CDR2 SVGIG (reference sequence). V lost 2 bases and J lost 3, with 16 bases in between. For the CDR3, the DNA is TGTGCCTGGAGTCCCCCGACAGGTTGGGCTAATGAAAAACTGTTTTTT. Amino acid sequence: CAWSPPTGWANEKLFF.

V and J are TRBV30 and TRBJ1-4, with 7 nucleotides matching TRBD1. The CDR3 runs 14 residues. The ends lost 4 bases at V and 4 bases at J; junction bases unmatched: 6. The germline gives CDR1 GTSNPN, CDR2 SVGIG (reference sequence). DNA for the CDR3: TGTGCCTGGAATTACGGGACAGTTAATGAAAAACTGTTTTTT. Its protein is CAWNYGTVNEKLFF.

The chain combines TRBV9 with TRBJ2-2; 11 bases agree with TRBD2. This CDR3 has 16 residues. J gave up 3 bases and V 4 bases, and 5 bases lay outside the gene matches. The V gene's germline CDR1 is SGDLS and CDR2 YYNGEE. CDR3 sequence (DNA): TGTGCCAGCAGCAACCCTAGCGGGGGGCACACCGGGGAGCTGTTTTTT. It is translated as CASSNPSGGHTGELFF.

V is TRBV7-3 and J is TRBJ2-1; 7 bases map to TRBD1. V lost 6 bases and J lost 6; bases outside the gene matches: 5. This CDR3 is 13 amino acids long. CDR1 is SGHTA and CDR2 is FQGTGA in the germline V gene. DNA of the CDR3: TGTGCCAGCAGGCCCGCAGGGGGCAATGAGCAGTTCTTC. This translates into CASRPAGGNEQFF.

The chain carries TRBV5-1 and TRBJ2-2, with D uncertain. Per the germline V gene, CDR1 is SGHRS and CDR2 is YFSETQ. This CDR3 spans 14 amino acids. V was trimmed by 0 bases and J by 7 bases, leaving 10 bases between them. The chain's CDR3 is CASSLDFFGGELFF. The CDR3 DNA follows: TGCGCCAGCAGCTTGGACTTCTTCGGCGGGGAGCTGTTTTTT.

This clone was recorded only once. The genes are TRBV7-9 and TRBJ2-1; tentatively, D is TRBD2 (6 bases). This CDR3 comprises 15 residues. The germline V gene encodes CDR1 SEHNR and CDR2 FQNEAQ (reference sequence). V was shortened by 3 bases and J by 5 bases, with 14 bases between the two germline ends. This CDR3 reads CASSFPASAHNEQFF. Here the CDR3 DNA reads TGTGCCAGCAGCTTTCCCGCTAGCGCTCACAATGAGCAGTTCTTC. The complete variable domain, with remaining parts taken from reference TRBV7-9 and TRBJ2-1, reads DTGVSQNPRHKITKRGQNVTFRCDPISEHNRLYWYRQTLGQGPEFLTYFQNEAQLEKSRLLSDRFSAERPKGSFSTLEIQRTEQGDSAMYLCASSFPASAHNEQFFGPGTRLTVL.

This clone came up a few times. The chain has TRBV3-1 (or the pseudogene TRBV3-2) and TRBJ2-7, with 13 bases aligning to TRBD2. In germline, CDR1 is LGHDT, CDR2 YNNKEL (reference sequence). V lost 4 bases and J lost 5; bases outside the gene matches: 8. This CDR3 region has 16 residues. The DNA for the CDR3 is TGTGCCAGCAGCCCCCTGGGGACTAGCGGGATGAACGAGCAGTACTTC. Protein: CASSPLGTSGMNEQYF.

The CDR3 DNA sequence: TGTGCCAGCAGCTTGGGGAGAGGAAACACCATATATTTT. Its translation: CASSLGRGNTIYF. V usage is TRBV6-5 and J usage is TRBJ1-3; D remains ambiguous. Germline CDR1 is MNHEY and CDR2 is SVGAGI. The CDR3 is 13 residues long. Trimming stripped 6 bases from V and 4 bases from J, with 10 bases between.

For the CDR3, the DNA is TGTGCCACCAGCAGAGACCCTTCTCCTTACGAGCAGTACTTC. Translating gives CATSRDPSPYEQYF. The chain carries TRBV15 and TRBJ2-7; D not resolved. Trimming cost V 0 bases and J 4 bases, with 10 bases left between them. Germline CDR1 reads LNHNV; CDR2 reads YYDKDF (reference sequence). The CDR3 is 14 residues long.

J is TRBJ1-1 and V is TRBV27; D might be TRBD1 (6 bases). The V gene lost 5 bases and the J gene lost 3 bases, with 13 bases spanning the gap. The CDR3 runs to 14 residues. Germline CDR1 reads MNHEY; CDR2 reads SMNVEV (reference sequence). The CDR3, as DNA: TGTGCCAGCAGTCCCGCCGGGGGGCACACTGAAGCTTTCTTT. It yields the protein CASSPAGGHTEAFF.

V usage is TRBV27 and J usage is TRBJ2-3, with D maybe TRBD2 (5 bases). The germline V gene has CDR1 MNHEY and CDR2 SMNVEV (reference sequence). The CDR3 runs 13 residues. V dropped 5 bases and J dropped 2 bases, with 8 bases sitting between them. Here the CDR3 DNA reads TGTGCCAGCAGTCATGGACTCACAGATACGCAGTATTTT. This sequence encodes CASSHGLTDTQYF.

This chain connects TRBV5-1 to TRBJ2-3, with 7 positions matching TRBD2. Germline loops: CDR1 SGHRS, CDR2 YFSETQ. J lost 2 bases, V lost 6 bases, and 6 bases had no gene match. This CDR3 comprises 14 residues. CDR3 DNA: TGCGCCAGCAAAGAGCGGGGTCCCACAGATACGCAGTATTTT. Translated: CASKERGPTDTQYF.

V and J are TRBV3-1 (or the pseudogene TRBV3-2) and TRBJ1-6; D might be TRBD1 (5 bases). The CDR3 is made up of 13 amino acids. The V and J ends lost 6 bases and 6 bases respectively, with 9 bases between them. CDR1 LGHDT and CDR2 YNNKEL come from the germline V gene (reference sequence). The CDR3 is CASRWGVNSPLHF. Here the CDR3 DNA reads TGTGCCAGCAGGTGGGGGGTTAATTCACCCCTCCACTTT.

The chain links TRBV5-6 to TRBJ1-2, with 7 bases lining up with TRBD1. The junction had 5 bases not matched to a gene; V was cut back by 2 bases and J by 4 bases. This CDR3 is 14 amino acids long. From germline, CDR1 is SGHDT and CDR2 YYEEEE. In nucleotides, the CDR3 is TGTGCCAGCAGCTTCCGGGACAGAACCTATGGCTACACCTTC. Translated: CASSFRDRTYGYTF.

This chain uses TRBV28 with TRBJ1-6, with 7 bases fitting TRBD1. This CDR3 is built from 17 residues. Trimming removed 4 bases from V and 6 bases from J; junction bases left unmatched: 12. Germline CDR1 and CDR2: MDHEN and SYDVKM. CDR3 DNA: TGTGCCAGCAGTTCCCCGGCTCGAACAGGGGCTAATTCACCCCTCCACTTT. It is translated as CASSSPARTGANSPLHF.

CDR3 loop: CASRGLAVAPNTGELFF. The CDR3 DNA is TGTGCCAGCAGGGGACTAGCGGTTGCTCCGAACACCGGGGAGCTGTTTTTT. The rearrangement joins TRBV6-4 to TRBJ2-2; 11 positions agree with TRBD2. Germline lookup yields CDR1 MRHNA and CDR2 SNTAGT. V gave up 6 bases and J gave up 0 bases; unmatched junction bases: 6. The CDR3 has 17 amino acids.

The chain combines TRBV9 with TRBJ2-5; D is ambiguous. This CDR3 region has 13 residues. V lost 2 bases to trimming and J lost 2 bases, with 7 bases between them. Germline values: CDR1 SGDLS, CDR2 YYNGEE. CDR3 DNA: TGTGCCAGCAGCGTCGAACAGCAAGAGACCCAGTACTTC. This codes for CASSVEQQETQYF.

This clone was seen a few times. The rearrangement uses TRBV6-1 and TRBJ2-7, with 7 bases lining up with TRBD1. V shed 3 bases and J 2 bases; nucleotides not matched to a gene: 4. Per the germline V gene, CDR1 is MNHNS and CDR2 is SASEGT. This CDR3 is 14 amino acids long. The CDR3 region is CASSDRQGPYEQYF. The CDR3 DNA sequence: TGTGCCAGCAGTGATCGACAGGGCCCCTACGAGCAGTACTTC.

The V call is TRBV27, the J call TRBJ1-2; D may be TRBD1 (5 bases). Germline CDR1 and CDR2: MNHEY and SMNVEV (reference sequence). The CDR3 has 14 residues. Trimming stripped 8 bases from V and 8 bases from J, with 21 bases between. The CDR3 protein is CASGMWSASGGYTF. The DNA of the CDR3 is TGTGCCAGCGGAATGTGGTCGGCTTCAGGGGGCTACACCTTC.

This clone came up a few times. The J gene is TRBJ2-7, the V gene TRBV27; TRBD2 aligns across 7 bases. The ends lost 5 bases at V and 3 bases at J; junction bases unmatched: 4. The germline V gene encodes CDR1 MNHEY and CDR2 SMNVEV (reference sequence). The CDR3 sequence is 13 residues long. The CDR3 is CASSTPSGYEQYF. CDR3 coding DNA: TGTGCCAGCAGTACCCCTAGCGGCTACGAGCAGTACTTC.